Listed here are 7 T cell receptor beta chains from one sample, sequenced in a study of T cells after yellow fever vaccination. Via MiXCR, TCRdb re-called the 5' RACE reads, giving one row per CDR3 protein. The profile shows more than 350,000 distinct CDR3 sequences, approximately 10% of them singletons. The sequencing here drew on PBMCs, taken on the day of the first yellow fever vaccination. All receptors come from a man younger than 35 who received the YFV17D yellow fever vaccine.

Many counts were recorded for this clonotype. V gene TRBV4-3 combines with J gene TRBJ2-5, with D possibly called TRBD1 or TRBD2 (5 bases each). CDR1 is LGHNA, CDR2 YSLEER, per germline. The CDR3 runs to 16 residues. The germline V and J ends were trimmed by 0 bases and 5 bases, with 16 bases remaining between them. In DNA form, the CDR3 reads TGCGCCAGCAGCCAAGATGGTCGGGGCAGGGAGGAGACCCAGTACTTC. Amino acids: CASSQDGRGREETQYF.

Concerning this clonotype itself: The junction shows a germline mismatch at one end, possibly a read error. The genes are TRBV6-1 and TRBJ1-1; D unclear. The CDR3 is 13 amino acids. Per germline, CDR1 MNHNS and CDR2 SASEGT. As DNA, the CDR3 is TGTGCCAGCAGTGAATATGCCGACACTAAAGCTTTCTTT. This sequence encodes CASSEYADTKAFF.

This rearrangement joins TRBV27 to TRBJ1-5; no reliable D call. Germline values: CDR1 MNHEY, CDR2 SMNVEV (reference sequence). The CDR3 has 13 amino acids. V lost 0 bases and J lost 11, with 11 bases in between. CDR3 in amino acids: CASSLSGSGAQHF. CDR3 nucleotide sequence: TGTGCCAGCAGTTTATCTGGGTCCGGGGCCCAGCATTTT.

This clonotype has just a few counts. This chain uses TRBV12-3 or TRBV12-4 with TRBJ2-2; D may correspond to TRBD1 or TRBD2 (5 bases each). V gave up 6 bases and J gave up 4 bases, with 15 bases separating them. This CDR3 is 15 amino acids long. DNA of the CDR3: TGTGCCAGCAGCCGACGGGACGGAGTCACCGGGGAGCTGTTTTTT. Its translation is CASSRRDGVTGELFF.

The chain is built from TRBV4-1 and TRBJ1-4; D is ambiguous. This CDR3 contains 14 residues. V was pared by 4 bases and J by 6 bases, with 12 bases between. Per germline, CDR1 MGHRA and CDR2 YSYEKL. The CDR3 protein is CASSPIGVDEKLFF. As DNA, the CDR3 is TGCGCCAGCAGCCCGATTGGGGTCGATGAAAAACTGTTTTTT.

The CDR3 spells CASSQAGQPRQYF. CDR3 sequence (DNA): TGTGCCAGCAGCCAGGCTGGACAACCTAGGCAGTACTTC. The chain recombines TRBV3-1 with TRBJ2-7; possible D gene TRBD1, 5 bases. Per germline, CDR1 LGHDT and CDR2 YNNKEL (reference sequence). CDR3 length: 13 residues. V shed 3 bases and J shed 9 bases, with 15 bases lying between them.

The CDR3 here is CASSRTSGEETQYF. CDR3 coding DNA: TGTGCCAGCAGCCGGACTAGCGGAGAAGAGACCCAGTACTTC. The J gene is TRBJ2-5, the V gene TRBV5-4; TRBD2 aligns across 10 bases. Trimming removed 4 bases from V and 3 bases from J; junction bases left unmatched: 3. The V gene's germline CDR1 is SGHNT and CDR2 YYREEE (reference sequence). This CDR3 comprises 14 residues.